This entry concerns a single T cell receptor beta chain. The sample comes from a study of blood T cell repertoires in COVID-19. TCRdb's table, derived via immunoSEQ multiplex PCR, lists solely in-frame clones and lacks some. Of 100,000 or so clones listed, about 85% are singletons. Germline CDR1 is KGHSH and CDR2 is LQKENI. The CDR3 totals 15 residues. Trimming removed 3 bases from V and 2 bases from J, with 11 bases in between. Sequencing used peripheral blood. V gene TRBV18 combines with J gene TRBJ1-3; no clear D. This TCR derives from a human donor in a cohort sampled during active COVID-19. The CDR3 DNA follows: TGTGCCAGCTCACCCGGATCGGGTGCTGGAAACACCATATATTTT. Translating it yields CASSPGSGAGNTIYF. Drawing the rest from reference TRBV18 and TRBJ1-3, the complete variable domain is NAGVMQNPRHLVRRRGQEARLRCSPMKGHSHVYWYRQLPEEGLKFMVYLQKENIIDESGMPKERFSAEFPKEGPSILRIQQVVRGDSAAYFCASSPGSGAGNTIYFGEGSWLTVV.